This entry lists 9 T cell receptor beta chains sequenced from one sample in a study of T cell responses to AZD1222 COVID-19 vaccine. The table came from immunoSEQ multiplex PCR; TCRdb's copy has only in-frame clones and leaves some out. The data show some 150,000 clones, with over 75% seen just once and about 3.4% held by the top ten. Sample: peripheral blood, taken on day 0 of AZD1222 vaccination. These receptors all come from an adult in good health.

The rearrangement links TRBV30 to TRBJ2-7; D is perhaps TRBD2 (6 bases). The V end lost 3 bases, the J end lost 2 bases, and 17 bases lay between the germline ends. The CDR3 length is 15 residues. CDR1 is GTSNPN, CDR2 SVGIG, per germline (reference sequence). The CDR3 loop reads CAWRNKAGPPYEQYF. CDR3 DNA sequence: TGTGCCTGGAGAAATAAGGCGGGACCCCCCTACGAGCAGTACTTC.

The chain combines TRBV30 with TRBJ1-5; D gene unclear. V lost 2 bases, J lost 4 bases, and 6 bases lay in between. CDR3 length: 12 amino acids. Germline CDR1 GTSNPN, CDR2 SVGIG (reference sequence). In nucleotides, the CDR3 is TGTGCCTGGAGTCCCGGGAATCAGCCCCAGCATTTT. Translating it yields CAWSPGNQPQHF.

The rearrangement links TRBV18 to TRBJ2-5; tentative D call: TRBD1 (6 bases). Per germline, CDR1 KGHSH and CDR2 LQKENI. V was shortened by 5 bases and J by 2 bases, with 15 bases between the two germline ends. The CDR3 is 15 residues long. The CDR3 reads CASSSSTGGQETQYF. The CDR3 DNA reads as TGTGCCAGCTCATCATCGACAGGCGGACAAGAGACCCAGTACTTC.

The chain links TRBV7-2 to TRBJ2-7; 7 bases align to TRBD2. The CDR3 loop spans 17 amino acids. V shed 1 base and J 6 bases; nucleotides not matched to a gene: 15. Germline assignment: CDR1 SGHTA and CDR2 FQGNSA. CDR3 coding DNA: TGTGCCAGCAGCTTAGTACTAGCGCCTCGGTTGGATGGCGAGCAGTACTTC. Protein sequence: CASSLVLAPRLDGEQYF.

This clone was recorded only once. The chain joins TRBV7-8 to TRBJ1-1, with TRBD1 identical over 8 bases. CDR1 SGHVS and CDR2 FQNEAQ come from the germline V gene. Trimming took 5 bases from V and 3 from J; bases not matched to a gene: 8. The CDR3 is made up of 15 amino acids. CDR3 sequence reads: CASSERDRSYTEAFF. CDR3 nucleotide sequence: TGTGCCAGCAGCGAGCGGGACAGGTCCTACACTGAAGCTTTCTTT.

This chain's CDR3 is CASSPSWGLAGVYNEQFF. The CDR3 DNA reads TGTGCCAGCTCACCCAGTTGGGGACTAGCGGGAGTCTACAATGAGCAGTTCTTC. This chain uses TRBV18 with TRBJ2-1; TRBD2 matches 14 bases. CDR1 KGHSH and CDR2 LQKENI come from the germline V gene. The V gene end was trimmed by 3 bases and the J gene end by 3 bases; junction bases not matched to a gene: 7. This CDR3 comprises 18 residues.

The chain uses TRBV30 and TRBJ2-3, with TRBD2 as a possible D gene (5 bases). Per germline, CDR1 GTSNPN and CDR2 SVGIG (reference sequence). The CDR3 sequence is 13 residues long. With 3 bases removed from V and 2 bases from J, the gap between germline ends came to 9 bases. The CDR3 bases are TGTGCCTGGAGAGTCGACTACACAGATACGCAGTATTTT. It specifies CAWRVDYTDTQYF.

This clone was seen just once. The chain links TRBV2 to TRBJ1-1, with D possibly matching TRBD1 (5 bases). The germline V gene encodes CDR1 SNHLY and CDR2 FYNNEI. Between the trimmed V and J ends, which lost 4 bases and 4 bases, there was a span of 16 bases. The CDR3 is 15 residues long. CDR3 nucleotide sequence: TGTGCCAGCAGTGCCTGGGGCCAGACGTTCACTGAAGCTTTCTTT. Its translation is CASSAWGQTFTEAFF.

The rearrangement links TRBV29-1 to TRBJ1-1, with 11 bases identical to TRBD1. The CDR3 covers 13 residues. The germline V gene has CDR1 SQVTM and CDR2 ANQGSEA. V shed 6 bases and J 5 bases; nucleotides not matched to a gene: 5. Written as DNA, the CDR3 is TGCAGCGTCGGGACAGGGGGAGATACTGAAGCTTTCTTT. Translating it yields CSVGTGGDTEAFF.